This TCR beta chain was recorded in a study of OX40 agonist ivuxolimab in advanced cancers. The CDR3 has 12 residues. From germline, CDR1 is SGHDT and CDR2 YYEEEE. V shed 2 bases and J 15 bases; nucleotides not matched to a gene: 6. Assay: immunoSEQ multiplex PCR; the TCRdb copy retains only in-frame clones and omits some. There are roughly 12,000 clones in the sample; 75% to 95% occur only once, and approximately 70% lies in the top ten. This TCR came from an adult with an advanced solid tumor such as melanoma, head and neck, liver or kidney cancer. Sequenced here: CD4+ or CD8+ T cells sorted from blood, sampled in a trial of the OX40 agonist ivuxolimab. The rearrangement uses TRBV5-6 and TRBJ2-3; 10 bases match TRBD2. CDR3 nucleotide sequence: TGTGCCAGCAGCTTTCCAGCGGGGGGGCCCTATTTT. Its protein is CASSFPAGGPYF.